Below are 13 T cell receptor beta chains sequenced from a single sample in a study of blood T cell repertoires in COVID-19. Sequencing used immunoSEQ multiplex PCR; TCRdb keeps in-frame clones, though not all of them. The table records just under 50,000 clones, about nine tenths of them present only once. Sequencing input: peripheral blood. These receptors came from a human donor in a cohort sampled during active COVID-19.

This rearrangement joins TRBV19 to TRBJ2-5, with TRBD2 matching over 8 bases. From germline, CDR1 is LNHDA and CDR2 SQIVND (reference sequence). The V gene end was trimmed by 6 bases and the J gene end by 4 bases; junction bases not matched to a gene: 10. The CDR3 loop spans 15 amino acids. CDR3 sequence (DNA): TGTGCCAGTAGCGGGAGGGCCTCATCGGCAGAGACCCAGTACTTC. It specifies CASSGRASSAETQYF.

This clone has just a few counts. The CDR3: CASSPRHSSGVLQETQYF. The CDR3 DNA is TGCGCCAGCAGCCCTCGACACTCTAGCGGGGTTCTCCAAGAGACCCAGTACTTC. V usage is TRBV5-1 and J usage is TRBJ2-5; 9 nucleotides align to TRBD2. The CDR3 is made up of 18 amino acids. Germline CDR1 SGHRS, CDR2 YFSETQ. J gave up 1 base and V 4 bases, and 14 bases lay outside the gene matches.

CDR3 amino acids: CASSSAGDTQYF. The CDR3, as DNA: TGTGCCAGCAGTTCAGCGGGAGATACGCAGTATTTT. The V gene is TRBV28, the J gene TRBJ2-3; a weak D match, TRBD2 (6 bases). V dropped 4 bases and J dropped 5 bases, with 7 bases sitting between them. Germline-derived CDR1 and CDR2 are MDHEN and SYDVKM. The CDR3 contains 12 residues.

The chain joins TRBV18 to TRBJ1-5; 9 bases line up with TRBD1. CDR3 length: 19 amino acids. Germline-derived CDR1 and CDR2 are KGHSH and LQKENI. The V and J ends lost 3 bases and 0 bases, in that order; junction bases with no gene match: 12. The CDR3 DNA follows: TGTGCCAGCTCACCTCGACGGGACAGGGAAATCGGTAGCAATCAGCCCCAGCATTTT. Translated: CASSPRRDREIGSNQPQHF. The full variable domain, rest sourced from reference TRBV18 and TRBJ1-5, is NAGVMQNPRHLVRRRGQEARLRCSPMKGHSHVYWYRQLPEEGLKFMVYLQKENIIDESGMPKERFSAEFPKEGPSILRIQQVVRGDSAAYFCASSPRRDREIGSNQPQHFGDGTRLSIL.

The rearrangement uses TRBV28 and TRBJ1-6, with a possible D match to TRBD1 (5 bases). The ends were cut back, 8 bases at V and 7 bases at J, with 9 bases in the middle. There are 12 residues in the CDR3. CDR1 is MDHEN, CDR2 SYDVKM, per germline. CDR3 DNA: TGTGCCAGCTTCGGGGGAAATTCACCCCTCCACTTT. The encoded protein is CASFGGNSPLHF.

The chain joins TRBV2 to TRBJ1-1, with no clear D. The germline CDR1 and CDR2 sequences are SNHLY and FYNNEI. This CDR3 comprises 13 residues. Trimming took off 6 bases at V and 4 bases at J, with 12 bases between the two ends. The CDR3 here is CASSRDRATEAFF. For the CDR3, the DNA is TGTGCCAGCAGCCGGGATCGCGCCACTGAAGCTTTCTTT. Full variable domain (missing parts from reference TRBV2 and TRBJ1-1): EPEVTQTPSHQVTQMGQEVILRCVPISNHLYFYWYRQILGQKVEFLVSFYNNEISEKSEIFDDQFSVERPDGSNFTLKIRSTKLEDSAMYFCASSRDRATEAFFGQGTRLTVV.

This CDR3 reads CASSEVSGANYGYTF. DNA of the CDR3: TGTGCCAGCAGTGAAGTATCAGGGGCTAACTATGGCTACACCTTC. This chain joins TRBV6-1 and TRBJ1-2, with D perhaps matching TRBD1 (6 bases). Trimming shortened V by 1 base and J by 0 bases, and 9 bases separated the two germline ends. This CDR3 has 15 amino acids. The germline CDR1 and CDR2 sequences are MNHNS and SASEGT.

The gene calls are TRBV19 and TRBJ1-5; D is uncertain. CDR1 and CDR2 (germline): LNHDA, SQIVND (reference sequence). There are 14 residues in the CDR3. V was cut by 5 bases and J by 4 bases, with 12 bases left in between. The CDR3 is CASSGMGSNQPQHF. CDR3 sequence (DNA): TGTGCCAGTAGTGGTATGGGGAGTAATCAGCCCCAGCATTTT.

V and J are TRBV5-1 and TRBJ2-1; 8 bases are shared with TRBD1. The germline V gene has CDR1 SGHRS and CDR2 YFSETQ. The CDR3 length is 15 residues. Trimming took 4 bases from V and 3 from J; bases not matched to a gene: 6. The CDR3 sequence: CASSGQGGYYNEQFF. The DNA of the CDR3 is TGCGCCAGCAGCGGACAGGGAGGATACTACAATGAGCAGTTCTTC.

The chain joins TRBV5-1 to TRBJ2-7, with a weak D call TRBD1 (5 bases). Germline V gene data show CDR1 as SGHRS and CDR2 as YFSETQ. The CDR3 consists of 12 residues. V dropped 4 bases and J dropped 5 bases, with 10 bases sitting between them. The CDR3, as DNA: TGCGCCAGCAGCGTTAGGGGCGACGAGCAGTACTTC. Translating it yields CASSVRGDEQYF. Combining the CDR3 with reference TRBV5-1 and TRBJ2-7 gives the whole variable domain KAGVTQTPRYLIKTRGQQVTLSCSPISGHRSVSWYQQTPGQGLQFLFEYFSETQRNKGNFPGRFSGRQFSNSRSEMNVSTLELGDSALYLCASSVRGDEQYFGPGTRLTVT.

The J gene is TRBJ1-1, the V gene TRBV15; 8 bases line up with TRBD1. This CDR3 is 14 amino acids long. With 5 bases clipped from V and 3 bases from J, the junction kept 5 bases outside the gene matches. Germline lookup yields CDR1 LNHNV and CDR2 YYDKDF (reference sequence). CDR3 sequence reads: CATSGDRGDTEAFF. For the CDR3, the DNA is TGTGCCACCAGCGGCGACAGGGGCGACACTGAAGCTTTCTTT.

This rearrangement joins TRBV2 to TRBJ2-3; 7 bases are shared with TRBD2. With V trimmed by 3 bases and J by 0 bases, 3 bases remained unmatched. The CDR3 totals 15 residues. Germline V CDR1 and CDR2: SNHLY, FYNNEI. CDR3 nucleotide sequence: TGTGCCAGCAGTGAGTGGCGGGGGAGCACAGATACGCAGTATTTT. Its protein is CASSEWRGSTDTQYF.

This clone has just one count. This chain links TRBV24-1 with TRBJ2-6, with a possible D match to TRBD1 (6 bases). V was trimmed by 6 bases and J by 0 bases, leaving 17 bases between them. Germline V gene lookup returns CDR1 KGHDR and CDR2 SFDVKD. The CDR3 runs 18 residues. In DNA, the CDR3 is TGTGCCACCAGTCGTGCCGGGACACATAGCTCTGGGGCCAACGTCCTGACTTTC. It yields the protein CATSRAGTHSSGANVLTF.